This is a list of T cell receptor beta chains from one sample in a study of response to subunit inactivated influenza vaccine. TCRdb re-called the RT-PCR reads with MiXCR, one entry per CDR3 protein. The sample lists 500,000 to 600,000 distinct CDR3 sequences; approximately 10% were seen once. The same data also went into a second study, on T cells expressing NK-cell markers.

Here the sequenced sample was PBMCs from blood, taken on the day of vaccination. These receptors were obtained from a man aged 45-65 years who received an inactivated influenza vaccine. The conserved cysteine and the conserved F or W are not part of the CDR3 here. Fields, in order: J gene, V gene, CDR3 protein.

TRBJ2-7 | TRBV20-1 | SARAPGQWAYEQY
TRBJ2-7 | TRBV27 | ASSPDLIRDRAYEQY
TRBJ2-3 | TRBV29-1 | SVEDPSGVKVTQY
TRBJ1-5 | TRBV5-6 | ASSLGEQPQH
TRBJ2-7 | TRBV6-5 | ASSYSIGTSSYEQY
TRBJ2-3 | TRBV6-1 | ASSPGGPPDTQY
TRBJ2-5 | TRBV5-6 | ASSLGLAGLETQY
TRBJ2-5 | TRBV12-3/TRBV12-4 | TFSLARGGKYQETQY
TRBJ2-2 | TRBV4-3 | ASSPATGTNTGELF
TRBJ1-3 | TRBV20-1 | SARDTRVSGNTIY
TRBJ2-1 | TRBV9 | ASSVGAEAYNEQF
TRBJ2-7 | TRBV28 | ASSLRDEQY
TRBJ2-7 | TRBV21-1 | ASSTGGESYEQY
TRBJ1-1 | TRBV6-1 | ASHSIGGAGSEAF
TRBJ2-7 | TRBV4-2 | ASSPTRGAGGPLNEQY
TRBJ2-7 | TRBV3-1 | ASRLGGTGVYEQY
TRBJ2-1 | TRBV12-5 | ASGLVLGTSVYNEQF